One T cell receptor (beta chain) is described in this entry. Its specific antigen is unknown. The cohort consisted of 666 healthy bone marrow donors. All cohort members were sampled while nominally healthy, although unrecorded immune exposures were likely present. The donor tested CMV seronegative and was one of the 352 seronegative cohort members. A peripheral blood sample was collected from each donor, and TCR beta sequencing was performed on peripheral blood mononuclear cells. Genomic DNA was extracted from the blood cell samples with the Qiagen DNeasy Blood Extraction Kit. The record originates from a study of cytomegalovirus exposure and HLA in healthy donors (dated by TCRdb to 2016 to 2017). In terms of the full investigation: According to an earlier analysis of a few hundred of the donors, 150 million to 200 million T cells yielded 120 million or so unique TCR beta sequences and 276 Gb of sequence data. The later analysis used no new phenotypic data to find candidate immune exposures, relying instead on TCR beta sequences and their occurrence across donors. Roughly 320 gigabases of sequencing data and 70 million to 100 million unique TCR sequences made up an early release that covered about 640 HLA-typed donors. Among about 400 genotyped donors of the cohort, an average of approximately 220,000 unique TCR beta nucleotide sequences was sequenced per donor, of which roughly 18% were non-productive. HLA typing covered class I and class II loci at four-digit resolution. A later genetic analysis used genome-wide SNP genotypes for about three fifths of the 666 donors, treating that subset as a discovery cohort. To predict cytomegalovirus infection status, the study brought together high-throughput TCR immunosequencing, statistical association of individual TCRs with disease status, and machine learning. The study was designed to test whether signatures of past pathogen exposure could be identified by cataloging public T cell receptors. A later analysis re-examined previously published TCR beta repertoires from around 670 donors and added high-resolution HLA genotyping to investigate patterns of TCR occurrence. Every repertoire in the discovery cohort had been generated on one and the same sequencing platform. Besides the first cohort of 666 subjects, a separate validation cohort made up of 120 different subjects was used. Alongside the repertoire data, information on donor age, sex, ethnicity and CMV serostatus was compiled. Using immunosequencing, the study profiled T cell repertoires from 500 to 800 subjects and related those repertoires to cytomegalovirus serostatus. Of the 300 to 500 genotyped donors, over 80% were placed in the genetic ancestry cluster associated with self-reported Caucasian donors. Typing coverage differed by locus: A, B, C, DRB1 and DQB1 were typed in roughly 629-640 donors, DQA1 in 522, DPA1 in some 600, and DPB1 in 450 to 480. An earlier analysis of a few hundred of the donors applied high-throughput TCR beta sequencing to assess whether each TCR beta V gene segment acted as functional or pseudogenic. About five DR-DQ haplotypes were treated as single units for association and clustering because of strong linkage in the cohort.

What the work shows at the level of the full study, not this receptor alone: V-gene and J-gene trimming of TCR beta chains was associated with a missense DCLRE1C variant in a later genetic analysis, and the association was replicated in an independent cohort. The earlier analysis of nearly 600 of the donors excluded approximately 15 rarely observed V segments, including chromosome 9 orphons, because counts were too low. In vitro tests confirmed that three of the cytomegalovirus-associated TCR beta chains recognize cytomegalovirus antigens. According to a later analysis, most CMV-associated TCR beta chains appeared to be HLA-restricted, and the HLA associations seemed to be driven largely by CMV exposure. A later analysis found that HLA-associated TCR beta chains were more clonally expanded and had lower generation probabilities than equally common non-associated chains. A later analysis associated some 17,000 TCR beta sequences with specific HLA alleles at a false discovery rate of 0.05. The presence/absence analyses assumed that sequencing depth was roughly uniform across donors, and that assumption may not be true. Cytomegalovirus status was reported to be diagnosed by the classifier with high specificity and sensitivity in both the original and validation cohorts. The 87-base-pair reads could not distinguish some IMGT-functional V segments, including TRBV6-2 and TRBV6-3, so those segments were excluded. Most TCR sequences were seen in very few donors, while some public TCRs were found in many individuals. In this cohort, only TCR beta chains were sequenced, and detectable features were limited by the absence of alpha or paired-chain data. Because HLA typing was missing for some donors at each locus, association tests included only the typed subset. According to the authors, the approach could potentially be generalized to other disease states and immunological phenotypes. According to a later analysis, parvovirus B19, influenza, CMV and Epstein-Barr virus appeared linked to several top co-occurrence clusters. A cluster of highly shared sequence variants was judged likely to represent a technical artifact of the sequencing pipeline. In the study, some 160 TCR beta chains were listed as associated with cytomegalovirus. Immune exposure information for the cohort was limited to CMV serostatus. Correlated functional status among segregating V segments might reflect linkage disequilibrium, but an unknown experimental factor could not be ruled out. In a later analysis, the rate of TCR association differed among HLA loci, with DRB1 alleles having the most associated TCRs and HLA-C alleles having the fewest. A further reported finding was that TCR beta sequences accurately predicted the HLA-A and HLA-B alleles for most subjects in the first cohort. In an earlier analysis of some 550 of the donors, most TCR beta V segments were observed in productive rearrangements about 87% or about 30% of the time, broadly matching IMGT annotations. A later genetic analysis reported fewer N-insertions in productive TCRs among donors in an Asian-associated ancestry cluster than the roughly 700-donor mean. When HLA alleles, especially DR and DQ, strongly co-occurred, attributing TCR associations to individual alleles was difficult.

The library was produced with the immunoSEQ multiplex PCR assay. The multiplex PCR relied on a mix of 60 forward primers for TCR Vbeta segments and 13 reverse primers for TCR Jbeta segments. The CDR3 region of rearranged TCR beta genes was amplified from genomic DNA with a multiplex PCR assay. The Illumina HiSeq System was used to sequence the amplified TCR beta libraries as 87-base-pair reads. As for the authors' bioinformatics: A later analysis tallied around 80 million unique TCR beta chains across the approximately 670 repertoires, and approximately 12 million of those chains were shared by two or more donors. Raw reads were error-corrected and collapsed into unique sequences with a nearest-neighbor algorithm that merged closely related sequences to remove PCR and sequencing errors. To assign V, D and J gene segments, CDR3 sequences were aligned to IMGT reference sequences. For a sequence to be retained, a match of at least six nucleotides to both a V gene segment and a J gene segment was required. A rearrangement was called productive if the CDR3 had no stop codons and remained in frame with V and J, and every other rearrangement was called non-productive. CDR3 was defined according to IMGT convention as the region running from the second conserved V-encoded cysteine to the conserved J-encoded phenylalanine. The earlier analysis of some 580 of the donors excluded any sequence lacking an unambiguous match to a single V gene segment. In an earlier analysis of around 600 of the donors, V segments were called functional above 56.7% productive rearrangements and were called segregating when the between-donor standard deviation exceeded 5%. A statistical classification framework was built to diagnose cytomegalovirus status from the catalog of TCR beta chain sequences. In a later analysis, V and J genes were assigned by comparing TCR nucleotide sequences against IMGT/GENE-DB human TR gene sequences. A later analysis assigned CDR3 sequences and most-parsimonious VDJ recombination scenarios with the TCRdist pipeline. In a later analysis, each TCR beta chain was defined by its CDR3 amino acid sequence together with its V-gene family, and reads without a unique V-gene family were excluded. As a way to deal with suspected cross-contamination and a sequencing artifact, a later analysis dropped 450 to 700 nucleotide sequences that were highly shared and had low generation probability. In a later analysis, a clonal expansion index for each public chain was calculated from normalized within-repertoire ranks of inferred template counts. Generation probabilities in a later analysis came from a VDJ recombination model fitted to out-of-frame rearrangements, and those results were checked against IGoR. In a later analysis, TCR-TCR, TCR-HLA and TCR-CMV co-occurrence was scored with hypergeometric tests, and a repertoire-size bias correction was applied to TCR pairs. False discovery rates were estimated in a later analysis by permuting HLA or CMV assignments 20 times. In a later analysis, co-occurring TCRs were grouped with DBSCAN, and TCRdist sequence similarity was added when clustering was performed within HLA-allele-positive subsets. Repertoires with fewer than 30,000 or more than 120,000 public chains, plus five repertoires with anomalous nucleotide sharing, were excluded from co-occurrence clustering. TCRdb retrieved this table from immuneACCESS and kept in-frame rearrangements only. Not all clones are present; in checked studies, unresolved V genes account for under half, and no reason is known for the remainder. V, J and clone size were drawn from that table, and D and trimming were deduced from the DNA. The sample's table covers tens of thousands of clones. The ten biggest clones cover 0.58% of the sample.

From the cysteine through the phenylalanine, the CDR3 covers 16 amino acids. Of the read, only the CDR3 DNA is kept; its 48 bases are in frame from base 1. CDR1 and CDR2, looked up from the germline V gene (reference sequence), are SGHNT and YYREEE. After removal of 4 bases from V and 0 bases from J, the junction retains 10 bases not matched to a gene. The receptor chain draws on TRBV5-4 and TRBJ2-7; 7 bases in the middle match TRBD1. The sequenced material came from PBMCs. The origin of this receptor is a man in his forties or fifties in good health and CMV-seronegative. The DNA sequence is given as TGTGCCAGCAGCGGACGGGACAGCCTCTTCTCCTACGAGCAGTACTTC. The translation is CASSGRDSLFSYEQYF.